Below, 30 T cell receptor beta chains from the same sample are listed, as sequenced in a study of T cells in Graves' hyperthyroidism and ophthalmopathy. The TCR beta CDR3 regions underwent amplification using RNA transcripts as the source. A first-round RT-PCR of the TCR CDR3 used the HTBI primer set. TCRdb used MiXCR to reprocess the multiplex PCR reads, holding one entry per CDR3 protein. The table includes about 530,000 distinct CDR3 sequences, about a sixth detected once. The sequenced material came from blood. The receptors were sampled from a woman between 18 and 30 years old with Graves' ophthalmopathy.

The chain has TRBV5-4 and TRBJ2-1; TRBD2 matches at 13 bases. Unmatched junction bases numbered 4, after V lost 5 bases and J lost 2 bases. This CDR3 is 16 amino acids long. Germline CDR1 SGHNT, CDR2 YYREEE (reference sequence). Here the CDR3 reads CASSSGTSGTYNEQFF. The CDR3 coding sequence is TGTGCCAGCAGTTCGGGGACTAGCGGGACCTACAATGAGCAGTTCTTC.

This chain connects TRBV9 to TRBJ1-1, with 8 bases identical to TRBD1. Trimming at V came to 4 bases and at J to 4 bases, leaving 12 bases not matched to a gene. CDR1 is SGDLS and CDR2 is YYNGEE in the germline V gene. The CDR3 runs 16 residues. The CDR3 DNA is TGTGCCAGCAGCTTTGGACAGGGCTTAGAGGGCACTGAAGCTTTCTTT. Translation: CASSFGQGLEGTEAFF. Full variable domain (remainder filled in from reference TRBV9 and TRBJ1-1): DSGVTQTPKHLITATGQRVTLRCSPRSGDLSVYWYQQSLDQGLQFLIQYYNGEERAKGNILERFSAQQFPDLHSELNLSSLELGDSALYFCASSFGQGLEGTEAFFGQGTRLTVV.

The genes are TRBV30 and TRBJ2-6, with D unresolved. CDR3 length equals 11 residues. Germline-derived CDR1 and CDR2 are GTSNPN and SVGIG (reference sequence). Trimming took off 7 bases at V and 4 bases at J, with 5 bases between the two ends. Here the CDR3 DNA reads TGTGCCTTGACAGGGGCCAACGTCCTGACTTTC. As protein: CALTGANVLTF.

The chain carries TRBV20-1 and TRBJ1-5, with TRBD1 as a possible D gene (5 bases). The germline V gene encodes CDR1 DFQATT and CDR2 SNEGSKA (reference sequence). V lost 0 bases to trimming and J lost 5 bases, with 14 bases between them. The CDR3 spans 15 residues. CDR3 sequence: CSARDGVGDHQPQHF. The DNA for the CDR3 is TGCAGTGCTAGAGATGGTGTGGGGGACCATCAGCCCCAGCATTTT.

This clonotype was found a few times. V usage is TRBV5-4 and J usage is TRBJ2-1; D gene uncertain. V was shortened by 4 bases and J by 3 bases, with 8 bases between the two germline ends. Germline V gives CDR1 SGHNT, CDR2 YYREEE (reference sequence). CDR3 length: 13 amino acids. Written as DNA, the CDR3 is TGTGCCAGCAGCGCGCCGGGCTACAATGAGCAGTTCTTC. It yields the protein CASSAPGYNEQFF.

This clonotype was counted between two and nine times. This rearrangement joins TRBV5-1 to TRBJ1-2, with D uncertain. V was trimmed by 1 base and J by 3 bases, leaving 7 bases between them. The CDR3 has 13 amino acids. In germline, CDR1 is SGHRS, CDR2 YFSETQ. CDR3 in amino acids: CASSLSADYGYTF. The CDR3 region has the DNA TGCGCCAGCAGCTTGAGCGCTGACTATGGCTACACCTTC.

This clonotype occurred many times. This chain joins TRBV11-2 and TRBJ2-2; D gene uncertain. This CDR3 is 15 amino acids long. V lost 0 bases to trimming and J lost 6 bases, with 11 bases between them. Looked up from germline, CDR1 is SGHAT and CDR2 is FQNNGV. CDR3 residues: CASSLEVGPAGELFF. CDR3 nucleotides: TGTGCCAGCAGCTTAGAAGTCGGCCCGGCCGGGGAGCTGTTTTTT.

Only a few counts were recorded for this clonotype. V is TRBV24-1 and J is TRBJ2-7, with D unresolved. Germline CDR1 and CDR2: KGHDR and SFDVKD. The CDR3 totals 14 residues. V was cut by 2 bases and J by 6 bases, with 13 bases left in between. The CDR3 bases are TGTGCCACCAGTGATTCCGCTTCAGCTGTCGAGCAGTACTTC. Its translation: CATSDSASAVEQYF.

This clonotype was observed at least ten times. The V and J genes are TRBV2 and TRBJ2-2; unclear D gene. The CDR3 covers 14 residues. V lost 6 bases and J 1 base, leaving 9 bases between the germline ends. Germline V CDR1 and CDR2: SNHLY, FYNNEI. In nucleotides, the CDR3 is TGTGCCAGCAGGTTTGAACAGAACACCGGGGAGCTGTTTTTT. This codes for CASRFEQNTGELFF.

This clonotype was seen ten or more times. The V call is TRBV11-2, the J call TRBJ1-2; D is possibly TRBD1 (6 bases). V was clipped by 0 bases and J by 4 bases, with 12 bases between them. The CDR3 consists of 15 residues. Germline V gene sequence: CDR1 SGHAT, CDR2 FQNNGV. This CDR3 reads CASSLDGEQGYGYTF. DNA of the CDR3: TGTGCCAGCAGCTTAGATGGGGAACAGGGCTATGGCTACACCTTC.

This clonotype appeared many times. In DNA form, the CDR3 reads TGTGCCAGCGGAAAGACTAGCGGGAGCTACGAGCAGTACTTC. It specifies CASGKTSGSYEQYF. This chain joins TRBV6-9 and TRBJ2-7; 12 bases map to TRBD2. CDR1 MNHGY and CDR2 SVAAGI come from the germline V gene. CDR3 length: 14 residues. J lost 3 bases, V lost 8 bases, and 5 bases had no gene match.

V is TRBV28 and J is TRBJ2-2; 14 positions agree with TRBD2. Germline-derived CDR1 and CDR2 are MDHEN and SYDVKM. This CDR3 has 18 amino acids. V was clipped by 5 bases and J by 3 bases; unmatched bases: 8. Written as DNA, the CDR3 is TGTGCCAGCAGTCCCCCCCCGGGACTAGCGGGAGACACCGGGGAGCTGTTTTTT. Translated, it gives CASSPPPGLAGDTGELFF.

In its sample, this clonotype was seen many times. The CDR3 bases are TGTGCCAGCAGTTTGCAGCTAAGGATCACAGATACGCAGTATTTT. Its translation: CASSLQLRITDTQYF. V and J are TRBV12-3 or TRBV12-4 and TRBJ2-3; unclear D gene. There are 15 residues in the CDR3. Deletions cut 3 bases from V and 2 bases from J, with 12 bases between.

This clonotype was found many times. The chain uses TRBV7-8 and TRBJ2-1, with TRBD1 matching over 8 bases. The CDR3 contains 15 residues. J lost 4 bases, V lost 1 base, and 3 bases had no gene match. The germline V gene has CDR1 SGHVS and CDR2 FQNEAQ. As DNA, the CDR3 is TGTGCCAGCAGCTTAGAAGGGACAGGTTACAATGAGCAGTTCTTC. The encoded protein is CASSLEGTGYNEQFF.

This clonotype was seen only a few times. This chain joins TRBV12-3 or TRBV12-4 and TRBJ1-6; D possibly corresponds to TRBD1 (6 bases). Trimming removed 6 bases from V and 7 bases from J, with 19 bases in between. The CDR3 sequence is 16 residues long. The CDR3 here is CASSPPTGSRNSPLHF. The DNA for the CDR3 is TGTGCCAGCAGCCCCCCGACAGGATCTCGGAATTCACCCCTCCACTTT.

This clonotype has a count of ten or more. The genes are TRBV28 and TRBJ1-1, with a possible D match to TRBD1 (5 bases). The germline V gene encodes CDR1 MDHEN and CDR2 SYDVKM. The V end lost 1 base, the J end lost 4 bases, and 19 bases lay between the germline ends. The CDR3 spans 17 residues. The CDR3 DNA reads TGTGCCAGCAGTTTATATAACGTGGTCCGGGGGACCACTGAAGCTTTCTTT. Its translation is CASSLYNVVRGTTEAFF.

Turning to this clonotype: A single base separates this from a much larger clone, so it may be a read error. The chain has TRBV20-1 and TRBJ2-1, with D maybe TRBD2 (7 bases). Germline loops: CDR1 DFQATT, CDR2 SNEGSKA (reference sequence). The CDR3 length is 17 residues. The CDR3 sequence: CSAGDPPGGQYGNEQFF. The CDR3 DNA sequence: TGCAGTGCTGGAGATCCCCCCGGGGGGCAGTATGGTAATGAGCAGTTCTTC.

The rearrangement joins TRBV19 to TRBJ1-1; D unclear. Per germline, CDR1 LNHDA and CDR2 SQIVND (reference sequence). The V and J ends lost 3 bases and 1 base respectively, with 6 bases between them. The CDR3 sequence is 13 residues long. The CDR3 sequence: CASSMSANTEAFF. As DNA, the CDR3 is TGTGCCAGTAGTATGTCGGCGAACACTGAAGCTTTCTTT.

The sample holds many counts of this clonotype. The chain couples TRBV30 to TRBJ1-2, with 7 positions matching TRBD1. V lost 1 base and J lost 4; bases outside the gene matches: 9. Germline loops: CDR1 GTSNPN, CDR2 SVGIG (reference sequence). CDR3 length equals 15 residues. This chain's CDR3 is CAWSGRPTGSYGYTF. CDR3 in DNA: TGTGCCTGGAGTGGACGCCCGACAGGGAGCTATGGCTACACCTTC.

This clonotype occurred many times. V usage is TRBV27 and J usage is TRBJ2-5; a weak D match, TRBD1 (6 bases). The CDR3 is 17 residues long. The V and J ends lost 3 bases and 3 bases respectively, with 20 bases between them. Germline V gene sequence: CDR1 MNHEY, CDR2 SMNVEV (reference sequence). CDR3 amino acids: CASSFSGIPRGKETQYF. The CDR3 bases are TGTGCCAGCAGTTTCTCCGGGATTCCCAGGGGAAAAGAGACCCAGTACTTC.

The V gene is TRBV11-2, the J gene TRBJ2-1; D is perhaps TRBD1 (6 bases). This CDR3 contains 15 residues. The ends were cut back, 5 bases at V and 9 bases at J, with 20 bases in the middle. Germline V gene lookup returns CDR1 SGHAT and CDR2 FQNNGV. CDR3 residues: CASSDTGTSLGEQFF. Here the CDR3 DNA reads TGTGCCAGCAGCGACACCGGGACATCCCTGGGTGAGCAGTTCTTC.

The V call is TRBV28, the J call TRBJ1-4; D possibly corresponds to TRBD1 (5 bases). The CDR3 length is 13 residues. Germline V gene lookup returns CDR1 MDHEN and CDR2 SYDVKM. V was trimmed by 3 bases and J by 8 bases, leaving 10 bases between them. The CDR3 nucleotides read TGTGCCAGCAGTTTCAGGGTGGAAGAAAAACTGTTTTTT. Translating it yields CASSFRVEEKLFF.

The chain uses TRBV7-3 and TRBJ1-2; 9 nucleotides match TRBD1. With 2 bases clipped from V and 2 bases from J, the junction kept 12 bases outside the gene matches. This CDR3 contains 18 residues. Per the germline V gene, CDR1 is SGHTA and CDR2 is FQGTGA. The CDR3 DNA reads TGTGCCAGCAGCTTATCCTTTTTCATGGGACAGGGAAACTATGGCTACACCTTC. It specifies CASSLSFFMGQGNYGYTF.

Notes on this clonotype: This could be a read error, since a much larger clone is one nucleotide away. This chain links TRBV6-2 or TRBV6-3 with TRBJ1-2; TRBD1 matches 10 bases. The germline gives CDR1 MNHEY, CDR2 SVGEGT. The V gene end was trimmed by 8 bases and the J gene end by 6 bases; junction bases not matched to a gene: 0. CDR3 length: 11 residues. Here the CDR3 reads CASGQGDGYTF. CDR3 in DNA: TGTGCCAGCGGACAGGGGGATGGCTACACCTTC.

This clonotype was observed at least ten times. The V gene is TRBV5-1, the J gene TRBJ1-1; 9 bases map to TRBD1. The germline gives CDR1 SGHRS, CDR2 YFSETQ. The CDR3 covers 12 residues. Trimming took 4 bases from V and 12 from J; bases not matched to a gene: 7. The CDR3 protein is CASSLGQGGTFF. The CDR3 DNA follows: TGCGCCAGCAGCCTGGGACAGGGTGGAACTTTCTTT.

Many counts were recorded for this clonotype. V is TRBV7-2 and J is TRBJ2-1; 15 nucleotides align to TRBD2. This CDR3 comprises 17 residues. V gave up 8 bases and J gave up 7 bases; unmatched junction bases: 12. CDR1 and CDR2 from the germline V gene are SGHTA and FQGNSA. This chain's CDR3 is CASRGYSGTSGRNEQFF. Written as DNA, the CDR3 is TGTGCCAGCCGTGGGTATTCCGGGACTAGCGGGAGGAATGAGCAGTTCTTC. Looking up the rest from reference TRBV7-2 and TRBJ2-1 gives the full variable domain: GAGVSQSPSNKVTEKGKDVELRCDPISGHTALYWYRQSLGQGLEFLIYFQGNSAPDKSGLPSDRFSAERTGGSVSTLTIQRTQQEDSAVYLCASRGYSGTSGRNEQFFGPGTRLTVL.

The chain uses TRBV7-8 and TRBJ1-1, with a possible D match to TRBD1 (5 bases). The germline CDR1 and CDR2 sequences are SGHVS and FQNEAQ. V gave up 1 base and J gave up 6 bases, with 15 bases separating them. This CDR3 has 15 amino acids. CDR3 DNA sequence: TGTGCCAGCAGCTTAGGTCGGCCAGGGTATTCTGAAGCTTTCTTT. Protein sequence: CASSLGRPGYSEAFF.

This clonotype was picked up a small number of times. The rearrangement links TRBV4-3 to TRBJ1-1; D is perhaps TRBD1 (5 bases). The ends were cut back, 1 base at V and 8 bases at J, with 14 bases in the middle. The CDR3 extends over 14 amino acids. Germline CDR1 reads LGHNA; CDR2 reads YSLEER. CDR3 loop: CASSQGQGRREAFF. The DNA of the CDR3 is TGCGCCAGCAGCCAAGGGCAGGGACGTAGAGAAGCTTTCTTT.

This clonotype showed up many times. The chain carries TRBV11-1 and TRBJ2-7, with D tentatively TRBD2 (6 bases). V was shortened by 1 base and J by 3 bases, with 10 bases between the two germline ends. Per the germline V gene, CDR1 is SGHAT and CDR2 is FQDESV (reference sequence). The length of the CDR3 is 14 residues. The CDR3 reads CASSLGGLLYEQYF. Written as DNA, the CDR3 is TGTGCCAGCAGCTTAGGGGGACTCCTCTACGAGCAGTACTTC.

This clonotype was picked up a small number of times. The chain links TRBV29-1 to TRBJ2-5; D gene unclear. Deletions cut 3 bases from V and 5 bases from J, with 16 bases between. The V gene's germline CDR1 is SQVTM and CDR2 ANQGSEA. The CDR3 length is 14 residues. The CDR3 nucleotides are TGCAGCGTTGACAATAAACAGAAAAGGGAGACCCAGTACTTC. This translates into CSVDNKQKRETQYF.